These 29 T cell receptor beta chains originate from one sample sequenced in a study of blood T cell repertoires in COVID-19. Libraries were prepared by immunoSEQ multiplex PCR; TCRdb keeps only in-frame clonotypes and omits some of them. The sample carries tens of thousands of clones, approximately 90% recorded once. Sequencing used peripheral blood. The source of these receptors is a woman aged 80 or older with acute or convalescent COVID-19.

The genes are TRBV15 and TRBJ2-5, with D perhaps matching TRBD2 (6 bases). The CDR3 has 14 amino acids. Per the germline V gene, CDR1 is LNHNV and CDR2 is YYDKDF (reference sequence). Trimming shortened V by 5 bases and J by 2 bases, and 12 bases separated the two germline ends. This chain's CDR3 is CATSQEGGQETQYF. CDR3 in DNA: TGTGCCACCAGCCAAGAGGGAGGTCAAGAGACCCAGTACTTC.

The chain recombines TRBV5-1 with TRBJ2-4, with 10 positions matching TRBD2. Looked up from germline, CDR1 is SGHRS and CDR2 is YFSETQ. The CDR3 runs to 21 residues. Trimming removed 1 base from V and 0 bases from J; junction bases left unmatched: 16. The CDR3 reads CASSLKAGGRGVVVAKNIQYF. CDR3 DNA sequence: TGCGCCAGCAGCTTGAAAGCGGGGGGGCGAGGAGTTGTTGTAGCCAAAAACATTCAGTACTTC.

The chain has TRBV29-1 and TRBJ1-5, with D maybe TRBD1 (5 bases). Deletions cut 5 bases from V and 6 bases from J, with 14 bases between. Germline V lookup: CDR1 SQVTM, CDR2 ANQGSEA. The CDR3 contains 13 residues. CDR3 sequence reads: CSVCMDIGQPQHF. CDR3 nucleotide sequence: TGCAGCGTTTGCATGGACATCGGTCAGCCCCAGCATTTT.

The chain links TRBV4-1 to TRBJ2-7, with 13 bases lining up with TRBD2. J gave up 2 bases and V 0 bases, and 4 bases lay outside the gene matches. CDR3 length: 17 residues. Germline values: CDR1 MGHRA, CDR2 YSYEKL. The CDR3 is CASSQDLGLAGTYEQYF. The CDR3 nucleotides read TGCGCCAGCAGCCAAGATCTGGGACTAGCGGGGACCTACGAGCAGTACTTC.

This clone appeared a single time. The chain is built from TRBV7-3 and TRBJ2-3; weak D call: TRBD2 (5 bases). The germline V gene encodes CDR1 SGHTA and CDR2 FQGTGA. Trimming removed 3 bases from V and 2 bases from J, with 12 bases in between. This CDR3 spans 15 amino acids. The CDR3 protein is CASSLVSGPTDTQYF. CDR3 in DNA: TGTGCCAGCAGCTTGGTCAGCGGTCCCACAGATACGCAGTATTTT.

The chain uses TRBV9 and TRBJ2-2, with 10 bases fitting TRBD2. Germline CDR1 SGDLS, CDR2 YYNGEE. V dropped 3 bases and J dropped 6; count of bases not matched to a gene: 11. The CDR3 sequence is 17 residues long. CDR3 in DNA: TGTGCCAGCAGCGGCCCAAGCGGGAGGGCTATGGCCGGGGAGCTGTTTTTT. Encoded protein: CASSGPSGRAMAGELFF.

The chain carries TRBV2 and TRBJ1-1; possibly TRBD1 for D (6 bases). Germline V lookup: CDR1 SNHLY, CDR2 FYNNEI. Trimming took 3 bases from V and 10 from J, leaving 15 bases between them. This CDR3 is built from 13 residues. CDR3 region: CASSERGAGRAFF. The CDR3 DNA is TGTGCCAGCAGTGAGCGGGGGGCAGGGAGAGCTTTCTTT.

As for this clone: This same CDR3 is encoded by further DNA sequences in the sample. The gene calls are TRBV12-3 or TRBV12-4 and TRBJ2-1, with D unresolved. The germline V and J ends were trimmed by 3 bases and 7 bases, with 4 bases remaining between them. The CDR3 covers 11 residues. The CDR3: CASSLSNEQFF. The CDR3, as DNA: TGTGCCAGCAGTTTGTCAAATGAGCAGTTCTTC.

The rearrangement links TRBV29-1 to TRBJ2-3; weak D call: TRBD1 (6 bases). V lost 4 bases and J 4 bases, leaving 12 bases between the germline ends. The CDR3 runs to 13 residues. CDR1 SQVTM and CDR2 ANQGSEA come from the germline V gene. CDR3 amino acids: CSVGPGVSDTQYF. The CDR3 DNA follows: TGCAGCGTTGGGCCAGGGGTATCAGATACGCAGTATTTT.

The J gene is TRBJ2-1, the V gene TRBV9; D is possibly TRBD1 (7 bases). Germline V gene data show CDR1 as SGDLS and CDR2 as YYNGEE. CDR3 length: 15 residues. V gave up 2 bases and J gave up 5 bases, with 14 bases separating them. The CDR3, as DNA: TGTGCCAGCAGCGTCCCTTCCAGGGGGGACAATGAGCAGTTCTTC. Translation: CASSVPSRGDNEQFF.

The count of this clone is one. The CDR3 protein is CASKGTGVTEAFF. The CDR3 nucleotides are TGTGCCAGTAAAGGGACAGGTGTGACTGAAGCTTTCTTT. This sequence joins TRBV19 and TRBJ1-1; TRBD1 agrees at 8 bases. The germline V gene encodes CDR1 LNHDA and CDR2 SQIVND (reference sequence). With V trimmed by 7 bases and J by 5 bases, 6 bases remained unmatched. The CDR3 runs to 13 residues. Full variable domain (remainder filled in from reference TRBV19 and TRBJ1-1): DGGITQSPKYLFRKEGQNVTLSCEQNLNHDAMYWYRQDPGQGLRLIYYSQIVNDFQKGDIAEGYSVSREKKESFPLTVTSAQKNPTAFYLCASKGTGVTEAFFGQGTRLTVV.

DNA of the CDR3: TGTGCCAGTAGTCCCAGGGGAATTAGCTCCTACAATGAGCAGTTCTTC. Its protein product is CASSPRGISSYNEQFF. The chain joins TRBV19 to TRBJ2-1, with D perhaps TRBD1 (6 bases). Per germline, CDR1 LNHDA and CDR2 SQIVND (reference sequence). V was shortened by 5 bases and J by 0 bases, with 14 bases between the two germline ends. CDR3 size: 16 residues. Based on the CDR3 plus reference TRBV19 and TRBJ2-1, the full variable domain is DGGITQSPKYLFRKEGQNVTLSCEQNLNHDAMYWYRQDPGQGLRLIYYSQIVNDFQKGDIAEGYSVSREKKESFPLTVTSAQKNPTAFYLCASSPRGISSYNEQFFGPGTRLTVL.

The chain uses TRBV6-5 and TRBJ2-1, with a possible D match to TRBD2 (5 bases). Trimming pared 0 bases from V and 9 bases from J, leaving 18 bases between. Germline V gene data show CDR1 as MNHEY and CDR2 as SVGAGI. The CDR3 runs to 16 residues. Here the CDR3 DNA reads TGTGCCAGCAGTTACTCTAGAGGGCATCGACTGGGTGAGCAGTTCTTC. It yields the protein CASSYSRGHRLGEQFF.

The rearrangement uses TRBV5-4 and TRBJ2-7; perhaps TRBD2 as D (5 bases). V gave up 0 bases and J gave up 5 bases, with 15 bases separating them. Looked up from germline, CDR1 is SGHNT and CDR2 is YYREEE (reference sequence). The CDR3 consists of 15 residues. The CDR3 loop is CASSLEVASNNEQYF. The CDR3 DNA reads TGTGCCAGCAGCTTGGAGGTTGCTAGCAACAACGAGCAGTACTTC. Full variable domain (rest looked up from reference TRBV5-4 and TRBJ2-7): ETGVTQSPTHLIKTRGQQVTLRCSSQSGHNTVSWYQQALGQGPQFIFQYYREEENGRGNFPPRFSGLQFPNYSSELNVNALELDDSALYLCASSLEVASNNEQYFGPGTRLTVT.

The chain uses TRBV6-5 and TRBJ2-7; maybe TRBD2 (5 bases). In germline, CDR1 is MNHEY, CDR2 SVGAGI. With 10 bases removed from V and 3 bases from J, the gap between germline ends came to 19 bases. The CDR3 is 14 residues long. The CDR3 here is CATALPPRVYEQYF. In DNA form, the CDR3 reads TGTGCCACCGCCCTACCCCCGCGGGTCTACGAGCAGTACTTC.

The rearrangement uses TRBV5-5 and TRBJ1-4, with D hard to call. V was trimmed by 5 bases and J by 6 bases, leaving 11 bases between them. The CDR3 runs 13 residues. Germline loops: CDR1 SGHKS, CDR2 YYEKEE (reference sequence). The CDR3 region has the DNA TGTGCCAGCAGTCTAAGACGGGATGAAAAACTGTTTTTT. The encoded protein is CASSLRRDEKLFF.

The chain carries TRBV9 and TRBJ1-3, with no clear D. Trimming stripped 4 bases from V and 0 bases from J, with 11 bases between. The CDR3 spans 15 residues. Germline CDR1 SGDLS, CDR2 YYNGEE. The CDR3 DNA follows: TGTGCCAGCAGCCCACGGGAAACCTCTGGAAACACCATATATTTT. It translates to CASSPRETSGNTIYF.

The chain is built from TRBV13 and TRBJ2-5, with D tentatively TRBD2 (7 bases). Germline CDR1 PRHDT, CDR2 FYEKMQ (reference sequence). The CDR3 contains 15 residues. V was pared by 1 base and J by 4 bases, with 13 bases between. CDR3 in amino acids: CASSLDGGRRETQYF. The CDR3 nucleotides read TGTGCCAGCAGCTTAGACGGGGGGCGGAGAGAGACCCAGTACTTC.

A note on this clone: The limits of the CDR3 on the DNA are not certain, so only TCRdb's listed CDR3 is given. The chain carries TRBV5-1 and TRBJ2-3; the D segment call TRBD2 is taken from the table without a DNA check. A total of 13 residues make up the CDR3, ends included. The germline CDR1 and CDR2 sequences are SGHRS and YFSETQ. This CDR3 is CASSLDVGLGAYF.

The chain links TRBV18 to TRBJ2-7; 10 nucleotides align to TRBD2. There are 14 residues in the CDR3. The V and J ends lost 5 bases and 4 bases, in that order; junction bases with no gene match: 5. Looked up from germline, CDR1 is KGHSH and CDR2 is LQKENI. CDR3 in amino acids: CASSVSGGKYEQYF. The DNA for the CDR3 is TGTGCCAGCTCAGTTAGCGGGGGGAAATACGAGCAGTACTTC.

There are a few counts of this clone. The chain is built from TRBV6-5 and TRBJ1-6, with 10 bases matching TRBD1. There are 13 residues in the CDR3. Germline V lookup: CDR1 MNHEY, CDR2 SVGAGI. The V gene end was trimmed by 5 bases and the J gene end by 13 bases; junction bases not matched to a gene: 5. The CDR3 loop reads CASSRGQGRPLHF. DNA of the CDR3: TGTGCCAGCAGTAGGGGACAGGGGCGGCCCCTCCACTTT.

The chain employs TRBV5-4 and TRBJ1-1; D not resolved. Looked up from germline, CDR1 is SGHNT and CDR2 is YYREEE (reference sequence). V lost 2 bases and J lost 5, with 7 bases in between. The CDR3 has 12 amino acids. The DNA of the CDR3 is TGTGCCAGCAGCTTTTCAGGAACTGAAGCTTTCTTT. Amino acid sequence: CASSFSGTEAFF.

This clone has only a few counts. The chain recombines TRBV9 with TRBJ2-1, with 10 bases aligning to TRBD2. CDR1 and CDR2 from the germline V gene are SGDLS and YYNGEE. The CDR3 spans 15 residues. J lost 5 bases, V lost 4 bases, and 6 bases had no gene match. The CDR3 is CASSSSGRANNEQFF. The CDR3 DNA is TGTGCCAGCAGCTCAAGCGGGAGGGCCAACAATGAGCAGTTCTTC.

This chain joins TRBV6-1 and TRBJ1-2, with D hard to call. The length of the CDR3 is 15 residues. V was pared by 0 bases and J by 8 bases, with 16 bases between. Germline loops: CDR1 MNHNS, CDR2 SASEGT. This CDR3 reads CASSEAGSGRLGYTF. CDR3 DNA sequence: TGTGCCAGCAGTGAAGCGGGGAGCGGCCGTCTGGGCTACACCTTC.

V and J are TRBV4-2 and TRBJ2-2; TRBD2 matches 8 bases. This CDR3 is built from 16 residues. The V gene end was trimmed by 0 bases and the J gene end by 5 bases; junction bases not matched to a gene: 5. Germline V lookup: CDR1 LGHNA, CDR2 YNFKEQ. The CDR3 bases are TGTGCCAGCAGCCAAGAAGTCGGGAGGGGAACCGGGGAGCTGTTTTTT. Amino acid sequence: CASSQEVGRGTGELFF.

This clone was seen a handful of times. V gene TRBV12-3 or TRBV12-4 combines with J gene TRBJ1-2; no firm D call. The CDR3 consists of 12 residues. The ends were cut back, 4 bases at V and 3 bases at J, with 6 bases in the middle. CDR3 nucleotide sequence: TGTGCCAGCAGTTCGTCGGACTATGGCTACACCTTC. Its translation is CASSSSDYGYTF.

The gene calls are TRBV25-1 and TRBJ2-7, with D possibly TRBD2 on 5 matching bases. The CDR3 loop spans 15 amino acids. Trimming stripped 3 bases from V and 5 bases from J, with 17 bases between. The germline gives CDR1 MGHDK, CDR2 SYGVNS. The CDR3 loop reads CASSDLGESNHEQYF. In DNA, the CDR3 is TGTGCCAGCAGTGACCTCGGGGAGTCTAACCACGAGCAGTACTTC.

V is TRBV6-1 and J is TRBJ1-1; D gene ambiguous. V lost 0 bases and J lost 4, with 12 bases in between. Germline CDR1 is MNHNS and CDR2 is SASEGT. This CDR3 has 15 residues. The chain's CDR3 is CASSEAGGLGTEAFF. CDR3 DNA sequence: TGTGCCAGCAGTGAAGCGGGAGGTTTGGGCACTGAAGCTTTCTTT.

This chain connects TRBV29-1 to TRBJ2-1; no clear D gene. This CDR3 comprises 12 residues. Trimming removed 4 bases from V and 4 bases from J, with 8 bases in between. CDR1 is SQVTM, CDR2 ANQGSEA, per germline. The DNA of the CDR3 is TGCAGCGTTGCACTACAATACAATGAGCAGTTCTTC. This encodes CSVALQYNEQFF.